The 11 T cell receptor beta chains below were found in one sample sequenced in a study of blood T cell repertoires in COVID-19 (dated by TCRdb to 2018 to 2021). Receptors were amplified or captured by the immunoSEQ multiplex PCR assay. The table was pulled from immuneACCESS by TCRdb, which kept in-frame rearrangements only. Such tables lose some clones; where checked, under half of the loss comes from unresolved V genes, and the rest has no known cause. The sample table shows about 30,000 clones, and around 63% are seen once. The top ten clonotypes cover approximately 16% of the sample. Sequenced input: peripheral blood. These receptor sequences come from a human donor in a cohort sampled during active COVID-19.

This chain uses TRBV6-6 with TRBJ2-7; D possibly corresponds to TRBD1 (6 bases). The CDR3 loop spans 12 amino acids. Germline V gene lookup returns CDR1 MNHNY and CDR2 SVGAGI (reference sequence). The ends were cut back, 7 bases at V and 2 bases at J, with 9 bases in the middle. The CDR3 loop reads CASKGGTYEQYF. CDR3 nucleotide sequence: TGTGCCAGCAAAGGGGGTACCTACGAGCAGTACTTC.

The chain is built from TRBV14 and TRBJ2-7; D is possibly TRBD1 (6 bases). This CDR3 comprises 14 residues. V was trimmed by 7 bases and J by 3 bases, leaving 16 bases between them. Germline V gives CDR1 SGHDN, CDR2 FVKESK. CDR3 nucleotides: TGTGCCAGCAATCCGACAGGTCCCTTCTACGAGCAGTACTTC. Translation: CASNPTGPFYEQYF. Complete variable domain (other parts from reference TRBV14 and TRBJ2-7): EAGVTQFPSHSVIEKGQTVTLRCDPISGHDNLYWYRRVMGKEIKFLLHFVKESKQDESGMPNNRFLAERTGGTYSTLKVQPAELEDSGVYFCASNPTGPFYEQYFGPGTRLTVT.

This CDR3 is CASRPPGAKEQYF. The CDR3 bases are TGTGCCAGCAGGCCCCCAGGGGCAAAAGAGCAGTACTTC. The gene calls are TRBV2 and TRBJ2-7, with D possibly matching TRBD1 (6 bases). The CDR3 consists of 13 residues. V shed 6 bases and J shed 7 bases, with 16 bases lying between them. CDR1 is SNHLY, CDR2 FYNNEI, per germline.

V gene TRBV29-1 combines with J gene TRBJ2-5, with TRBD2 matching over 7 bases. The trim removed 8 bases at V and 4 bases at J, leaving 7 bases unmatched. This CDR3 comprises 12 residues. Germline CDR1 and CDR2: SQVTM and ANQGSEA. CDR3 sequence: CSTDGEGETQYF. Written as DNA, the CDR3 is TGCAGCACTGACGGGGAGGGAGAGACCCAGTACTTC.

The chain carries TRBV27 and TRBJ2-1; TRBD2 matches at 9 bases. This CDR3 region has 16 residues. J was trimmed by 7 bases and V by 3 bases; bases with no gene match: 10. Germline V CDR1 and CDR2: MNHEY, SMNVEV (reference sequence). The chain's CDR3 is CASSLAAGGPGNEQFF. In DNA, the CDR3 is TGTGCCAGCAGTTTGGCGGCGGGAGGGCCAGGGAATGAGCAGTTCTTC.

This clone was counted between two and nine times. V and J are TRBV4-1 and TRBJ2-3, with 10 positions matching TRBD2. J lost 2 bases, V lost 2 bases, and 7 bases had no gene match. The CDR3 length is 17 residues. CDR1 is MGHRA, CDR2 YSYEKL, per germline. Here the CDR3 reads CASSQQERGGLTDTQYF. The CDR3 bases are TGCGCCAGCAGCCAACAGGAGCGGGGGGGCCTCACAGATACGCAGTATTTT.

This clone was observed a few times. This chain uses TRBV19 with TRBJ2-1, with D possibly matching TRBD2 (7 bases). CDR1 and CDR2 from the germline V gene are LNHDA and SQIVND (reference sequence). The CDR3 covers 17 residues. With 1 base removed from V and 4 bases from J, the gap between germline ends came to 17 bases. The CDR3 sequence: CASSIGRGGGKYNEQFF. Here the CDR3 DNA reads TGTGCCAGTAGTATAGGAAGGGGGGGAGGCAAATACAATGAGCAGTTCTTC.

The CDR3 DNA reads TGTGCCAGCAGCCAAGAGGACAGGGTTTGCACCGGGGAGCTGTTTTTT. Amino acid sequence: CASSQEDRVCTGELFF. V gene TRBV3-1 (or the pseudogene TRBV3-2) combines with J gene TRBJ2-2, with 8 bases lining up with TRBD1. This CDR3 comprises 16 residues. The V gene's germline CDR1 is LGHDT and CDR2 YNNKEL (reference sequence). Losses at the gene ends were 0 bases for V and 4 bases for J; bases not matched to a gene: 4.

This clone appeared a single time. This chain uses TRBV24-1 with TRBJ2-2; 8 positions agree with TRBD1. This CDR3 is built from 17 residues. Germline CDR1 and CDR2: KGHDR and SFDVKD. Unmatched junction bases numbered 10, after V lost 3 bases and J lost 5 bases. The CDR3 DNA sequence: TGTGCCACCAGTGATGACTCCGGGACAGGAGAAACCGGGGAGCTGTTTTTT. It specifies CATSDDSGTGETGELFF.

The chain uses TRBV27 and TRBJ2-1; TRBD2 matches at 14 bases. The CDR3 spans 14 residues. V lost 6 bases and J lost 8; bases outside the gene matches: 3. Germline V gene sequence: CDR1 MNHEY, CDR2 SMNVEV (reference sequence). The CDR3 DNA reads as TGTGCCAGCAGAGGACTAGCGGGAGGCTATGAGCAGTTCTTC. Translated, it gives CASRGLAGGYEQFF.

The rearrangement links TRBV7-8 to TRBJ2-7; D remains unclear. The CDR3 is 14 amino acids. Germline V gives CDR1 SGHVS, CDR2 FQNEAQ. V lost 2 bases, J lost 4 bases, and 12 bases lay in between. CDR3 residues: CASSLSSTKYEQYF. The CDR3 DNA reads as TGTGCCAGCAGCTTATCGAGTACTAAGTACGAGCAGTACTTC.